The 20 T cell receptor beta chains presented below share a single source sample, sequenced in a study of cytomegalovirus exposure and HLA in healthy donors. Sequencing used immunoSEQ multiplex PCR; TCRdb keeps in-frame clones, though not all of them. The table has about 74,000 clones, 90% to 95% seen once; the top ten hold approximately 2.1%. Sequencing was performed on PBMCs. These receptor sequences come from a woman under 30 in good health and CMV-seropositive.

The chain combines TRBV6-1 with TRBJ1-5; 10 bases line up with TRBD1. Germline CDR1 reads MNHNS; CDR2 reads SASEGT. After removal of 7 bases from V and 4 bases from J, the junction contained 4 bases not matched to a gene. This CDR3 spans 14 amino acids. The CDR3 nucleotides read TGTGCCAGCACCCCGGACAGGGGGAATCAGCCCCAGCATTTT. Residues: CASTPDRGNQPQHF.

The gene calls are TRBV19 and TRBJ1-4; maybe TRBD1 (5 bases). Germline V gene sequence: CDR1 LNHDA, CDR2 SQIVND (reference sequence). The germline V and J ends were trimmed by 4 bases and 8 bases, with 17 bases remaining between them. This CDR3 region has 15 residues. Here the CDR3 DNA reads TGTGCCAGTAGTACCGGACAAGGGCCCCGGGAAAAACTGTTTTTT. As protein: CASSTGQGPREKLFF.

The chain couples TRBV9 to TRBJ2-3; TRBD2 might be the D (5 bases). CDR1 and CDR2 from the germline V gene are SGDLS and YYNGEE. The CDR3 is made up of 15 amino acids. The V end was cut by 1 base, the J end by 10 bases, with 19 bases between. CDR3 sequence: CASSVTPTPSGAQYF. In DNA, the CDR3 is TGTGCCAGCAGCGTAACCCCCACACCCAGCGGTGCGCAGTATTTT.

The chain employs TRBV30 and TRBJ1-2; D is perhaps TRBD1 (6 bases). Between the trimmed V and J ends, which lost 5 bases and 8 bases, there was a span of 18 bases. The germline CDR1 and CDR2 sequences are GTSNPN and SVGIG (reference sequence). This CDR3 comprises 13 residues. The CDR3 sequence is CAWGENRAEGYTF. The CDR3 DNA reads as TGTGCCTGGGGAGAAAACAGGGCGGAAGGCTACACCTTC.

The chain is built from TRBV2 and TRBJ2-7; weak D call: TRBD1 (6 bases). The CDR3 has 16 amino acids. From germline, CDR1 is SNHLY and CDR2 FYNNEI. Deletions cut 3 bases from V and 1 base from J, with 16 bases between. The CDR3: CASSDPTGTLSYEQYF. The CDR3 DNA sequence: TGTGCCAGCAGTGACCCCACAGGGACCCTATCCTACGAGCAGTACTTC.

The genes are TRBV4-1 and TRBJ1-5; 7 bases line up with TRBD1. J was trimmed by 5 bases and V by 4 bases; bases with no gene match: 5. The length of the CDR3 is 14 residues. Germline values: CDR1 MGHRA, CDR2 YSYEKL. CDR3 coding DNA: TGCGCCAGCAGCCGAAACAGGGGAGATCAGCCCCAGCATTTT. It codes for CASSRNRGDQPQHF.

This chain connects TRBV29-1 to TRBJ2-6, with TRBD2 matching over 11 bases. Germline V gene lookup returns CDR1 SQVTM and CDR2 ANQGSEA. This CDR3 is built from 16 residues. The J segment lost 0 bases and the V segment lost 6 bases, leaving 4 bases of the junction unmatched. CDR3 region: CSVTSGRSSGANVLTF. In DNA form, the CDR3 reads TGCAGCGTAACTAGCGGGAGATCCTCTGGGGCCAACGTCCTGACTTTC.

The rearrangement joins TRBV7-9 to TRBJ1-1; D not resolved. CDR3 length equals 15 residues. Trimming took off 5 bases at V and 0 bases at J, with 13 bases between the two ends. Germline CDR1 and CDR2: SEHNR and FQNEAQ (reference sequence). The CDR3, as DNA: TGTGCCAGCAGCCCCGGGGAGGGTTTGAACACTGAAGCTTTCTTT. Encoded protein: CASSPGEGLNTEAFF.

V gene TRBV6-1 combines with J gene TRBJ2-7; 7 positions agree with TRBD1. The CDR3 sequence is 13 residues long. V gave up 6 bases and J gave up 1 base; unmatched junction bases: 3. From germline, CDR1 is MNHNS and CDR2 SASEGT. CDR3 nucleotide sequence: TGTGCCAGCAGCCTCAGGGGGTCCTACGAGCAGTACTTC. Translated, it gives CASSLRGSYEQYF.

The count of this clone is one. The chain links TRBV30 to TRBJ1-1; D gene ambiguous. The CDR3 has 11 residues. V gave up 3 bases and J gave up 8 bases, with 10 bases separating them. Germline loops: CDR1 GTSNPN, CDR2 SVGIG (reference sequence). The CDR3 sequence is CAWSPQVEAFF. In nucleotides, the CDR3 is TGTGCCTGGAGCCCGCAGGTAGAAGCTTTCTTT.

The CDR3 DNA reads TGTGCCACCAGCAGAGCCTCCGGAGCTATCGAGACCCAGTACTTC. It specifies CATSRASGAIETQYF. The rearrangement joins TRBV15 to TRBJ2-5; D remains unclear. The V end was cut by 1 base, the J end by 5 bases, with 14 bases between. The CDR3 loop spans 15 amino acids. Germline V CDR1 and CDR2: LNHNV, YYDKDF (reference sequence).

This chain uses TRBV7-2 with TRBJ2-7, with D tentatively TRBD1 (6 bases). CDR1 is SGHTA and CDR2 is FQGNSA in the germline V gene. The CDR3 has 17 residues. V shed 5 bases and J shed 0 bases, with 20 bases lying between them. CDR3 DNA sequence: TGTGCCAGCAGCCCCCGCGCATGGGGGCTAAGCTCCTACGAGCAGTACTTC. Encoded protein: CASSPRAWGLSSYEQYF.

The CDR3 DNA sequence: TGTGCCAGCAACCCGCGGGGACTAGCGGACAATGAGCAGTTCTTC. It codes for CASNPRGLADNEQFF. This sequence joins TRBV2 and TRBJ2-1; TRBD2 matches at 11 bases. Germline V gene lookup returns CDR1 SNHLY and CDR2 FYNNEI. The V and J ends lost 7 bases and 5 bases, in that order; junction bases with no gene match: 7. The CDR3 has 15 amino acids.

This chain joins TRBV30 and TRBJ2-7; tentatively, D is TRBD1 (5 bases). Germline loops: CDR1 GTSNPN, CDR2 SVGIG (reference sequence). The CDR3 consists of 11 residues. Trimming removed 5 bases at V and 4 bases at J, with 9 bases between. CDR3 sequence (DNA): TGTGCCTGGCAGGGTCTATACGAGCAGTACTTC. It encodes CAWQGLYEQYF. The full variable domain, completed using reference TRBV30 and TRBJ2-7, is SQTIHQWPATLVQPVGSPLSLECTVEGTSNPNLYWYRQAAGRGLQLLFYSVGIGQISSEVPQNLSASRPQDRQFILSSKKLLLSDSGFYLCAWQGLYEQYFGPGTRLTVT.

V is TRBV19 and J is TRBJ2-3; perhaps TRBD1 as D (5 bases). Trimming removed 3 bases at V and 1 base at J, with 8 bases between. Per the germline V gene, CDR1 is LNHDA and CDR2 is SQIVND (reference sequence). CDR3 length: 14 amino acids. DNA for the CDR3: TGTGCCAGTAGTATGGGGCAGGGCACAGATACGCAGTATTTT. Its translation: CASSMGQGTDTQYF.

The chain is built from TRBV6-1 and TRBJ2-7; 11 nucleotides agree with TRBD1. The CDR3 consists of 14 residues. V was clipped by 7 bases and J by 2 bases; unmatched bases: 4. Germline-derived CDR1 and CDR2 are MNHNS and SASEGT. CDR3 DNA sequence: TGTGCCAGCAACCCGGGACAGGGGGCCTACGAGCAGTACTTC. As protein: CASNPGQGAYEQYF.

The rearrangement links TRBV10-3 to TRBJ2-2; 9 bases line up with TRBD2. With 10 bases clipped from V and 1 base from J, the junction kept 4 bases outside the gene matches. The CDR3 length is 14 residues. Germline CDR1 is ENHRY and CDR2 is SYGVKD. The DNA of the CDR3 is TGTGCCACTAGACTAGCGGAGAACACCGGGGAGCTGTTTTTT. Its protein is CATRLAENTGELFF.

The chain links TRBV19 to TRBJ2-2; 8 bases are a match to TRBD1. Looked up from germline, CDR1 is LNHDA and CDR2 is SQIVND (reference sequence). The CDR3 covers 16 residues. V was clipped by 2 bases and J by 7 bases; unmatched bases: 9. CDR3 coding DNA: TGTGCCAGTAGTATACAGGGGGCAGGAGGGAACGGGGAGCTGTTTTTT. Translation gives CASSIQGAGGNGELFF.

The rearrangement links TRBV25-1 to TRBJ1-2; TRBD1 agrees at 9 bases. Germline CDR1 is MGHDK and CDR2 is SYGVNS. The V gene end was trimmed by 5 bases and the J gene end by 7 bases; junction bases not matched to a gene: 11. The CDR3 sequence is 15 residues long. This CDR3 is CASSTRDRAVGGYTF. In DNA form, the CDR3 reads TGTGCCAGCAGTACACGGGACAGGGCTGTGGGTGGCTACACCTTC.

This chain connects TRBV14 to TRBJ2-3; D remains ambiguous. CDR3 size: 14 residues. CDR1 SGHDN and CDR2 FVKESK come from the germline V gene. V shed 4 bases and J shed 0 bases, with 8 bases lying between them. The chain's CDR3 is CASSLVESTDTQYF. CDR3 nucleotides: TGTGCCAGCAGCCTAGTTGAAAGCACAGATACGCAGTATTTT.